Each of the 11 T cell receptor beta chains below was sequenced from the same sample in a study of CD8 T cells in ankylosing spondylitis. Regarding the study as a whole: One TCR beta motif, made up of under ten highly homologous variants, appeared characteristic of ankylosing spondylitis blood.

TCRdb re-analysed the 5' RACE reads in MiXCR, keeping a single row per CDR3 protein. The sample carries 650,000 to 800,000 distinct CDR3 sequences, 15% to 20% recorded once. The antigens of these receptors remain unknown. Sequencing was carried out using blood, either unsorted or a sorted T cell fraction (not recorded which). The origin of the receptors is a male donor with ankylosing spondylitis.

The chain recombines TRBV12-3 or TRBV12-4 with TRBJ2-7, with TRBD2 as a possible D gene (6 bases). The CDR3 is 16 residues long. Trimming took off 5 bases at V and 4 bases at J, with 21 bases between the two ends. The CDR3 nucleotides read TGTGCCAGCAGTCACCCCGGGACTCGCCAACCGTACGAGCAGTACTTC. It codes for CASSHPGTRQPYEQYF.

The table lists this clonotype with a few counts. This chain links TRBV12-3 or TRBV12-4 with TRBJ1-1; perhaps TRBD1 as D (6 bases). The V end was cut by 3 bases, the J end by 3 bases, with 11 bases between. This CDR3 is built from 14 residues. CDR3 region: CASSFRGGDTEAFF. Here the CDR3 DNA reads TGTGCCAGCAGTTTTCGGGGGGGCGACACTGAAGCTTTCTTT.

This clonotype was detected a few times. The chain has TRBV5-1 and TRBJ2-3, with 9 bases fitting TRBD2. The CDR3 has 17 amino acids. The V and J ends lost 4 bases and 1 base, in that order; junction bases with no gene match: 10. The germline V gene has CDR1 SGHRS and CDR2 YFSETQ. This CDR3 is CASSPRASGEGTDTQYF. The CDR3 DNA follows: TGCGCCAGCAGCCCGCGTGCTAGCGGGGAGGGCACAGATACGCAGTATTTT. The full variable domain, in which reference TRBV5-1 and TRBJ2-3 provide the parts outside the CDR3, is KAGVTQTPRYLIKTRGQQVTLSCSPISGHRSVSWYQQTPGQGLQFLFEYFSETQRNKGNFPGRFSGRQFSNSRSEMNVSTLELGDSALYLCASSPRASGEGTDTQYFGPGTRLTVL.

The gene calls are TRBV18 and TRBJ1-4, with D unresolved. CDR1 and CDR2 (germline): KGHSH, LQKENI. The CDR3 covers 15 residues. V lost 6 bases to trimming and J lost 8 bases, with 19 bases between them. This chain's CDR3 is CASSRNVGFDEKLFF. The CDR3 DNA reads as TGTGCCAGCTCGCGCAACGTAGGTTTTGACGAAAAACTGTTTTTT.

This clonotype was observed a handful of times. The CDR3 DNA is TGTGCCAGCATCGACCCCCGACAGGGATACCCTGTTGATACTGAAGCTTTCTTT. Translating gives CASIDPRQGYPVDTEAFF. The chain joins TRBV6-2 or TRBV6-3 to TRBJ1-1, with 7 bases identical to TRBD1. The CDR3 totals 18 residues. In germline, CDR1 is MNHEY, CDR2 SVGEGT. V lost 7 bases and J lost 5; bases outside the gene matches: 22.

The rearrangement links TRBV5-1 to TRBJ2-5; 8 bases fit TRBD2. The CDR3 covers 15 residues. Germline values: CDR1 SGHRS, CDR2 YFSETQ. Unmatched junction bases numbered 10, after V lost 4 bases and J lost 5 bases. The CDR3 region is CASSPSGGVDETQYF. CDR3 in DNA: TGCGCCAGCAGCCCTTCGGGGGGGGTGGACGAGACCCAGTACTTC.

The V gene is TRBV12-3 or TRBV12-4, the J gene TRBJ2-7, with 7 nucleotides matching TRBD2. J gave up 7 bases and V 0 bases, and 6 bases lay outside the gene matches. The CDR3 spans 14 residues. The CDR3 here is CASSLAERGGEQYF. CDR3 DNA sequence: TGTGCCAGCAGTTTAGCGGAGCGCGGGGGAGAGCAGTACTTC.

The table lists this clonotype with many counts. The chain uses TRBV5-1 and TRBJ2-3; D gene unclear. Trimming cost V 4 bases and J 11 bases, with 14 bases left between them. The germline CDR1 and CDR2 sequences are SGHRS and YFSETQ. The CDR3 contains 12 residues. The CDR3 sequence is CASSPPGPEQYF. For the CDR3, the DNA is TGCGCCAGCAGCCCCCCGGGTCCTGAGCAGTATTTT.

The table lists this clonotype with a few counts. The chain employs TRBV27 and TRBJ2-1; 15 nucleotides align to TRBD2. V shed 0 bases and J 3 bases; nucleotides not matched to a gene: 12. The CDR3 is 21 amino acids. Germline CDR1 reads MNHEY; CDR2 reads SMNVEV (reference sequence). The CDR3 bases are TGTGCCAGCAGTTTATCCCGAGAGGGACTAGCGGGGGGACCAGGCTACAATGAGCAGTTCTTC. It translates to CASSLSREGLAGGPGYNEQFF.

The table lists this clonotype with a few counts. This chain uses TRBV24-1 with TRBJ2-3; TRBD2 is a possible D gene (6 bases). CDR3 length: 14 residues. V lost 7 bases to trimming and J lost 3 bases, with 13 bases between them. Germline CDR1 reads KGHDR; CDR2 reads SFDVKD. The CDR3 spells CATSSQEGTDTQYF. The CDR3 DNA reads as TGTGCCACCAGCTCTCAGGAGGGTACAGATACGCAGTATTTT.

The CDR3 loop reads CASSLNGGEAFF. CDR3 coding DNA: TGTGCCAGCAGCCTCAATGGCGGTGAAGCTTTCTTT. The chain is built from TRBV7-8 and TRBJ1-1; no clear D gene. Looked up from germline, CDR1 is SGHVS and CDR2 is FQNEAQ. Trimming pared 5 bases from V and 7 bases from J, leaving 11 bases between. The CDR3 runs 12 residues.